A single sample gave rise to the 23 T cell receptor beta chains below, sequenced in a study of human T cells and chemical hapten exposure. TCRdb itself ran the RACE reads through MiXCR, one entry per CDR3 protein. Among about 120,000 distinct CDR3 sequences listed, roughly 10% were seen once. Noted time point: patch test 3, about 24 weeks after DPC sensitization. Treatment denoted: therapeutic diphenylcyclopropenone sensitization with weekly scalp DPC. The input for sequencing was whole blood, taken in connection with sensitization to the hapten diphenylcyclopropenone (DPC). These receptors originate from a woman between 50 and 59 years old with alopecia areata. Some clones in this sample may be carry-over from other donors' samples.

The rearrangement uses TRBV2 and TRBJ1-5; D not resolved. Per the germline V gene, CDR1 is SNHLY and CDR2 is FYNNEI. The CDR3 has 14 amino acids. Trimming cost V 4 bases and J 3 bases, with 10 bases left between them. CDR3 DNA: TGTGCCAGCAGTGTGAGGGTAAACAATCAGCCCCAGCATTTT. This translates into CASSVRVNNQPQHF.

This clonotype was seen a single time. The CDR3 DNA reads TGTGCCAGCTCACCGGAAACTTACACAGATACGCAGTATTTT. It yields the protein CASSPETYTDTQYF. The genes are TRBV18 and TRBJ2-3, with D uncertain. V was shortened by 3 bases and J by 2 bases, with 9 bases between the two germline ends. The CDR3 runs to 14 residues. Germline assignment: CDR1 KGHSH and CDR2 LQKENI.

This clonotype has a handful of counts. The CDR3 loop is CASSQDGTGDYEQYF. In DNA, the CDR3 is TGTGCCAGCAGCCAAGATGGGACAGGGGATTACGAGCAGTACTTC. The V gene is TRBV14, the J gene TRBJ2-7; the match to TRBD1 covers 10 bases. This CDR3 is built from 15 residues. Losses at the gene ends were 0 bases for V and 4 bases for J; bases not matched to a gene: 3. Germline V lookup: CDR1 SGHDN, CDR2 FVKESK.

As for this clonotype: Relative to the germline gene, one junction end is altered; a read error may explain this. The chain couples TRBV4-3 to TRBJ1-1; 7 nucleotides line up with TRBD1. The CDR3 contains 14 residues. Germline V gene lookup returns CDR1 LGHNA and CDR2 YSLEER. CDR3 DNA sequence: TGTGCCAGCAGCCAAGCGGGGGGACAGAGTGAAGCTTTCTTT. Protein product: CASSQAGGQSEAFF.

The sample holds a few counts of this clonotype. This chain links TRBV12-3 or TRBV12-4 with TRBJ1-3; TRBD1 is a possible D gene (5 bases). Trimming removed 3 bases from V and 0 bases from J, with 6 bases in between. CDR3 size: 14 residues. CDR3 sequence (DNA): TGTGCCAGCAGTTTTGGGGGCTCTGGAAACACCATATATTTT. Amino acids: CASSFGGSGNTIYF.

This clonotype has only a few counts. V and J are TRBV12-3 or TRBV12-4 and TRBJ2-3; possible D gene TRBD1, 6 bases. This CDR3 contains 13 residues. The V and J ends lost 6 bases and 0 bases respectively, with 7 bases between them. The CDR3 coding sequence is TGTGCCAGCAGGGACAGCAGCACAGATACGCAGTATTTT. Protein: CASRDSSTDTQYF.

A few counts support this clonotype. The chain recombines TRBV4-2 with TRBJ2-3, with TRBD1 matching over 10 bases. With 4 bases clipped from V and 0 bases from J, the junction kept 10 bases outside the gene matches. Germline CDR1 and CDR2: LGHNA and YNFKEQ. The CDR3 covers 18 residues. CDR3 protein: CASSRRAGTGVSTDTQYF. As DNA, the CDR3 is TGTGCCAGCAGCCGACGAGCCGGGACAGGGGTTAGCACAGATACGCAGTATTTT.

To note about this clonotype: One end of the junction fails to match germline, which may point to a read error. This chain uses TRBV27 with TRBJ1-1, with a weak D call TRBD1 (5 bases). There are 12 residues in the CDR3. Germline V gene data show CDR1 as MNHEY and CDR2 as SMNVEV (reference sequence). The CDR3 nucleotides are TGTGCCAGCACCCCAGGGCTTTCTGAGGCTTTCTTT. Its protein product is CASTPGLSEAFF.

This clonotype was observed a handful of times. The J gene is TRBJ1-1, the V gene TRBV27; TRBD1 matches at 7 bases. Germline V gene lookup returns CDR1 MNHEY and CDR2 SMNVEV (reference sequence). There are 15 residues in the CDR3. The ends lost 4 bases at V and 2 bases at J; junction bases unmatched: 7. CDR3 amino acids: CASSSPGQTNTEAFF. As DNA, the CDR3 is TGTGCCAGCAGTTCGCCGGGACAGACAAACACTGAAGCTTTCTTT.

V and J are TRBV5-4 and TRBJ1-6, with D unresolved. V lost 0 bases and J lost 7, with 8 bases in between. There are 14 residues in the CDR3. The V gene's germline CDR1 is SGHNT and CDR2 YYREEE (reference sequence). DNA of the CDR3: TGTGCCAGCAGCTTGGGACGGGAAAATTCACCCCTCCACTTT. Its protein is CASSLGRENSPLHF.

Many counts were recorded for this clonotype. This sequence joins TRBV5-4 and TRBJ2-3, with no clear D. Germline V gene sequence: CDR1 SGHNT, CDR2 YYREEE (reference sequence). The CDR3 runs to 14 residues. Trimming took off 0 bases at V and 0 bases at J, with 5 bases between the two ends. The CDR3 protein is CASSLDSSTDTQYF. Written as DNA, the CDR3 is TGTGCCAGCAGCTTGGACAGTAGCACAGATACGCAGTATTTT.

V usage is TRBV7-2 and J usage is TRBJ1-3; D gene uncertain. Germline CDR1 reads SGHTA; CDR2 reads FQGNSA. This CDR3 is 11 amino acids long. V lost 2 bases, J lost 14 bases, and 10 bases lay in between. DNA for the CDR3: TGTGCCAGCAGCTTAACGGCTCGTCTATATTTT. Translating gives CASSLTARLYF.

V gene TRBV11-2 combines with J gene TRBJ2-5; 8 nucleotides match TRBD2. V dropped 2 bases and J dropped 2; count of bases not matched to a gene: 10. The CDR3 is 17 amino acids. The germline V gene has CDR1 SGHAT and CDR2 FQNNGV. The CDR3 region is CASSLYQREGSQETQYF. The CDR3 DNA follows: TGTGCCAGCAGCTTATACCAACGGGAGGGGAGTCAAGAGACCCAGTACTTC.

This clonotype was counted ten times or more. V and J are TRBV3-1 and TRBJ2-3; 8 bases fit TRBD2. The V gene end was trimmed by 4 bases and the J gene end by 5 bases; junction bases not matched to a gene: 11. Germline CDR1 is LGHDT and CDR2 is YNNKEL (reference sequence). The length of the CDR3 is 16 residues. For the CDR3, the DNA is TGTGCCAGCAGCCTAGGGAGGCGGGAGGAGGAAGATACGCAGTATTTT. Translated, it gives CASSLGRREEEDTQYF.

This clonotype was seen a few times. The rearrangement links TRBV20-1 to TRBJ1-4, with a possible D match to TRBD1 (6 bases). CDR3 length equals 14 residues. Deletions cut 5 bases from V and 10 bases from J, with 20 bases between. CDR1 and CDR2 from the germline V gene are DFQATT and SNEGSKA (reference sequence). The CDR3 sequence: CSASLGGAAGKLFF. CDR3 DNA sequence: TGCAGTGCTTCTTTGGGGGGGGCGGCTGGAAAACTGTTTTTT.

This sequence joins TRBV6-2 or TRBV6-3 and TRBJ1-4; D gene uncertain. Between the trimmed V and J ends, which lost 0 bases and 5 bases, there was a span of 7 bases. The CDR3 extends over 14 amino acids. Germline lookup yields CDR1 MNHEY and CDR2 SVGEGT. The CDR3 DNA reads TGTGCCAGCAGTTACTCGATGGTCAATGAAAAACTGTTTTTT. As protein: CASSYSMVNEKLFF.

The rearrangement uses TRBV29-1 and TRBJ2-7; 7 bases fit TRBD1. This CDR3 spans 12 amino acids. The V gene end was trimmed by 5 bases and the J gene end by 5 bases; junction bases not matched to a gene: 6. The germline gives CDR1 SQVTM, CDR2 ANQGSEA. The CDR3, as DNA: TGCAGCGTTACGACAGGGACCAACGAGCAGTACTTC. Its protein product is CSVTTGTNEQYF.

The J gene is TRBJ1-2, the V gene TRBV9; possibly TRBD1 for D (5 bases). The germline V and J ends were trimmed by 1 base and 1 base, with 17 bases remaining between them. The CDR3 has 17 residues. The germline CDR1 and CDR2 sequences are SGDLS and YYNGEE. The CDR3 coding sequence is TGTGCCAGCAGCGTATCAGGGTTCACTACCGATAACTATGGCTACACCTTC. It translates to CASSVSGFTTDNYGYTF.

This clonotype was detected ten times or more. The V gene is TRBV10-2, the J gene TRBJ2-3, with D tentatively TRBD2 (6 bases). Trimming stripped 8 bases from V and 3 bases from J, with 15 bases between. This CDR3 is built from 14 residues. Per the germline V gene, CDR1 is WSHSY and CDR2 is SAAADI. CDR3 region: CASGGNSGTDTQYF. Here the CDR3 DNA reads TGCGCCAGCGGGGGTAATAGCGGAACAGATACGCAGTATTTT.

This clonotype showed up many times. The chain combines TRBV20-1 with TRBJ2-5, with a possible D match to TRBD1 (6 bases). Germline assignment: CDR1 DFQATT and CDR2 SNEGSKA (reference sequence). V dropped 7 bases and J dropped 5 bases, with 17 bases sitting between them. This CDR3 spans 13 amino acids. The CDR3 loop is CSVAGEILETQYF. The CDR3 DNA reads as TGCAGTGTTGCAGGGGAGATCTTGGAGACCCAGTACTTC.

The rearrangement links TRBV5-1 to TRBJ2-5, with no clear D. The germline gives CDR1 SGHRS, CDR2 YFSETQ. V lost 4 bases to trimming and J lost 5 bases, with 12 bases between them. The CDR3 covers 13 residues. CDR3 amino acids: CASSQGSVETQYF. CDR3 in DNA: TGCGCCAGCAGCCAAGGGTCTGTGGAGACCCAGTACTTC.

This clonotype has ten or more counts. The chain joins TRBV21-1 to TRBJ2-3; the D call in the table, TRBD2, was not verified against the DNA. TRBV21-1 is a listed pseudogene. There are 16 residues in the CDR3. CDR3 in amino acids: CASSKVAGVVTDTQYF. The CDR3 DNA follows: TGTGCCAGCAGCAAAGTGGCGGGAGTAGTCACAGATACGCAGTATTTT.

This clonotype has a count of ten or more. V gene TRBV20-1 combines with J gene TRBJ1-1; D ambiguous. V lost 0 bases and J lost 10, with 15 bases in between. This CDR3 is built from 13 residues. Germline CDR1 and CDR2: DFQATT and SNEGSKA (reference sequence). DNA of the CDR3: TGCAGTGCTAGAGATTTAGCTCGAGTTTCAGCTTTCTTT. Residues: CSARDLARVSAFF.